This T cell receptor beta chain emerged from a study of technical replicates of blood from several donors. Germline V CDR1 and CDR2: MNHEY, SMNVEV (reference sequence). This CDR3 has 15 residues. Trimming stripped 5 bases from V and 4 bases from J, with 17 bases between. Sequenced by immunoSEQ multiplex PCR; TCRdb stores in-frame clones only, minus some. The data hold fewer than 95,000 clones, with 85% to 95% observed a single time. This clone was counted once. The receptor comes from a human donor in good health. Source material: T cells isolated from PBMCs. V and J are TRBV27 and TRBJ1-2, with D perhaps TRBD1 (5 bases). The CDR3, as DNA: TGTGCCAGCAGTGCGATGGCGGGGGTGGCCTATGGCTACACCTTC. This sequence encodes CASSAMAGVAYGYTF.